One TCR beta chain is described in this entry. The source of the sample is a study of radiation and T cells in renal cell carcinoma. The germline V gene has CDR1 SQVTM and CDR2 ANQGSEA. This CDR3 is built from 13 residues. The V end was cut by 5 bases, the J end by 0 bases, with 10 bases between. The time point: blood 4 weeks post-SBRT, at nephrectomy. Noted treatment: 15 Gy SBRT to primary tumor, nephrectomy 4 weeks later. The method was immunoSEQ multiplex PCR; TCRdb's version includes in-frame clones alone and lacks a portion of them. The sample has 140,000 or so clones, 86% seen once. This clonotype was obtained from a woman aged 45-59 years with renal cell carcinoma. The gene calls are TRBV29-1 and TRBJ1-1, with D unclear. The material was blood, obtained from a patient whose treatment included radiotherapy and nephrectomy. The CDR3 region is CSVSEGVNTEAFF. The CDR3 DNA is TGCAGCGTTTCGGAGGGAGTGAACACTGAAGCTTTCTTT.